Detailed here is one TCR beta chain. V was pared by 2 bases and J by 1 base, with 9 bases between. This CDR3 contains 15 residues. Per germline, CDR1 KGHSH and CDR2 LQKENI. These data come from a study of blood T cell repertoires in COVID-19. Study context: Collection of acute and convalescent COVID-19 samples took place in the United States, Italy and Spain.

Followed over time, Seattle patients had been enrolled while infection was active. As processed by the authors: Cell counts per sample came from amplifying reference gene primers. The repertoire was sequenced with immunoSEQ multiplex PCR; TCRdb's copy has only in-frame clones and lacks some. For V, J and clone size, that table is used; D and trimming come from the DNA. The sample yields 250,000 to 300,000 clones, over 75% seen once. Sequencing used peripheral blood. The sequence was collected from a woman in her sixties or seventies with COVID-19, enrolled during active disease. The chain joins TRBV18 to TRBJ1-3, with D maybe TRBD1 (6 bases). The CDR3 DNA reads TGTGCCAGCTCACCAGAACAGGGTTCTGGAAACACCATATATTTT. As protein: CASSPEQGSGNTIYF.